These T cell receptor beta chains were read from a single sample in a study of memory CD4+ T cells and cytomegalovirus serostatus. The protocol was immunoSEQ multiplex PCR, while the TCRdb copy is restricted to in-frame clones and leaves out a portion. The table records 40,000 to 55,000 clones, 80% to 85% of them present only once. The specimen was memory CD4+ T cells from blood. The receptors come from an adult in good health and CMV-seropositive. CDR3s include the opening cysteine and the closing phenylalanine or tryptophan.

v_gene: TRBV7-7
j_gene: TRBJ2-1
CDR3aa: CAESGSYNEQFF

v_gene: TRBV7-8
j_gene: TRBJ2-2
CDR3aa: CASSLGGSGRTGGELFF

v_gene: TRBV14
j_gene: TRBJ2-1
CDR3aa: CASSQDLGLSSYNEQFF

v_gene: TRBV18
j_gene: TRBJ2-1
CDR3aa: CASSGAGTYNEQFF

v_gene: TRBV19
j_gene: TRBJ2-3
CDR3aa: CASSKLREGRTDTQYF

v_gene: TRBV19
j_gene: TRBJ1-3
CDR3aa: CASIPTSSGNTIYF

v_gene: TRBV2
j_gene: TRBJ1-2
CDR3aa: CASSMTTMTAYGYTF

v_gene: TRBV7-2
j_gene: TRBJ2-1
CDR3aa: CASSRDGTDEQFF

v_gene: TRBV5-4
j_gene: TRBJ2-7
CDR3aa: CASSLPARDPYEQYF

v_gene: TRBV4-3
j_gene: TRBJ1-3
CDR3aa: CASSQDPGQGFSTIYF

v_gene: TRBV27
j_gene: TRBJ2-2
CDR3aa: CASSLGGPNTGELFF

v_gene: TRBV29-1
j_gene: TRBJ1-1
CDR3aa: CSGQGWGTEAFF

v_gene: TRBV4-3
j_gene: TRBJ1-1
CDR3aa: CASSQGLSKNTEAFF

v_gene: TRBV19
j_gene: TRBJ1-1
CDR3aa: CASGRTGRTSEAFF

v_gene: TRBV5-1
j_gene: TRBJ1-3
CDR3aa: CASSPGYENPGNTIYF

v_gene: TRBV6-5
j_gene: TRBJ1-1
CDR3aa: CASSYSRNTEAFF

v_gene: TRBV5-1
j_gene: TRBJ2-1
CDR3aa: CASRGTGRNEQFF

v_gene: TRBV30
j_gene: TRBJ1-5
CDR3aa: CAWGTGGNQPQHF

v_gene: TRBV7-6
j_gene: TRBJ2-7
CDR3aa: CASSLGEGENYEQYF

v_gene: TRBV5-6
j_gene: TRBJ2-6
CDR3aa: CASSLAGTGFSGANVLTF

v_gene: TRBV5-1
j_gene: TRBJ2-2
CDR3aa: CASSSLAGAGELFF

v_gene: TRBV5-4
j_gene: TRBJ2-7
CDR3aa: CASSSYRVGVDEQYF

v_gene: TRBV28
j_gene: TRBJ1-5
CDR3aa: CASRQGGLQPQHF

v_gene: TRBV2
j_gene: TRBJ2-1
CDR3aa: CASQHSGNEQFF

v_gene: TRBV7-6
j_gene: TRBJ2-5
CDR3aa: CASSLTGGQETQYF

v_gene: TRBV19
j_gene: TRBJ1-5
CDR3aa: CASRPGGNQPQHF

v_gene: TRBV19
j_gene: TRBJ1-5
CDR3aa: CASSSEGRSNQPQHF

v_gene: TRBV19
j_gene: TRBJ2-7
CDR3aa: CASSIVATSYEQYF

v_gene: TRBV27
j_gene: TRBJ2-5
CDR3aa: CASSLGSLVGTQYF

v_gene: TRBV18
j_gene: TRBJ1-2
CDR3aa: CASSRTVSEGYTF

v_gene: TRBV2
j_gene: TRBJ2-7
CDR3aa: CASRPQGGGYHEQYF

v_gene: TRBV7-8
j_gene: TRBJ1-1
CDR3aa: CASSLDNRGYTEAFF

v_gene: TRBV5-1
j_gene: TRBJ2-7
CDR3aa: CASSLATGASYEQYF

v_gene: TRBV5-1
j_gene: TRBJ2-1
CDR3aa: CASSLGTGGYNEQFF

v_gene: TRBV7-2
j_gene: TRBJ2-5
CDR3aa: CASSLVLSGGGKETQYF

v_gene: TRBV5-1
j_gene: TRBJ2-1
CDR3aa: CASSLGGRVNEQFF

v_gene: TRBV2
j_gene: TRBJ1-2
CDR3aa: CASSADIANGYTF

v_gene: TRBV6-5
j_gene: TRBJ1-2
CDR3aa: CASRDRQGSYGYTF

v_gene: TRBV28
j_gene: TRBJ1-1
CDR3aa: CASSSPSGGNTEAFF

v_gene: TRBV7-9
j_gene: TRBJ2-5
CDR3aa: CASSLRSGVETQYF

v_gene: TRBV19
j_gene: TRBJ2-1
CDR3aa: CASRGAGAINNEQFF

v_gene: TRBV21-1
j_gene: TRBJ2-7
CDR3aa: CASSKAGWQGNHEQYF